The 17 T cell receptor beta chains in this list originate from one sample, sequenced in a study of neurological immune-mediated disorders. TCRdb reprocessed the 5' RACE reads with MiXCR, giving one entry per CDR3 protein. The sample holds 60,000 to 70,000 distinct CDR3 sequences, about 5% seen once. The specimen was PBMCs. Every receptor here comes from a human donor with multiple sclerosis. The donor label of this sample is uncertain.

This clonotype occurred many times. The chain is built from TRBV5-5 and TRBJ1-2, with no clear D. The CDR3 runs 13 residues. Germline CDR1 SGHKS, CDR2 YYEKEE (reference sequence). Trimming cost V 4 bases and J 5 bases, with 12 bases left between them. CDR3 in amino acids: CASSAAKLYGYTF. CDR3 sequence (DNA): TGTGCCAGCAGCGCCGCTAAACTTTATGGCTACACCTTC.

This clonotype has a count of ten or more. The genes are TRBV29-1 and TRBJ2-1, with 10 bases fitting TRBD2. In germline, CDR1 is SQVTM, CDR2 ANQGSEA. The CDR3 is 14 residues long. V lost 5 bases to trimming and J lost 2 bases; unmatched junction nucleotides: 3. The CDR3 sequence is CSVTLAGAYNEQFF. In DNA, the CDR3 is TGCAGCGTTACTCTAGCGGGAGCCTACAATGAGCAGTTCTTC.

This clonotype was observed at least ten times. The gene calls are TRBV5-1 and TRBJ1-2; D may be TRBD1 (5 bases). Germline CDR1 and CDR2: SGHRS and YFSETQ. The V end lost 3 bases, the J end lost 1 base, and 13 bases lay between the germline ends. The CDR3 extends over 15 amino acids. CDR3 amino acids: CASSWAPGLNYGYTF. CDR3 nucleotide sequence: TGCGCCAGCAGCTGGGCTCCAGGGCTTAACTATGGCTACACCTTC.

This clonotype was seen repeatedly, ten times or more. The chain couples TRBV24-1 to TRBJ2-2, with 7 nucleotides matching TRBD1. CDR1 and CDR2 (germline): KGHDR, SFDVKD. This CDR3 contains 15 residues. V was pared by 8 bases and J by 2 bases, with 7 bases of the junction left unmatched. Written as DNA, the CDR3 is TGTGCCACCAATCCCGGGACAGACAACACCGGGGAGCTGTTTTTT. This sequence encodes CATNPGTDNTGELFF.

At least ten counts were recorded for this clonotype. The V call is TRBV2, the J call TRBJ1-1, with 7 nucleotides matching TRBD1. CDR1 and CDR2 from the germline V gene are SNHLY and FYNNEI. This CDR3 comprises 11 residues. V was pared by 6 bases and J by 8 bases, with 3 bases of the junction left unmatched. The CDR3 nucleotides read TGTGCCAGCAGGAGGACAGGCGAAGCTTTCTTT. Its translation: CASRRTGEAFF.

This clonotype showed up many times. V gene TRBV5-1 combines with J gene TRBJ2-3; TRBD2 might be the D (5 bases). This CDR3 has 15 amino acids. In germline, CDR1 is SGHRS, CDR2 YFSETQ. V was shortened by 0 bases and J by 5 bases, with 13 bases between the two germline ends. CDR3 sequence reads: CASSLAEGLGDTQYF. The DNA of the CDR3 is TGCGCCAGCAGCTTGGCAGAGGGTTTGGGAGATACGCAGTATTTT. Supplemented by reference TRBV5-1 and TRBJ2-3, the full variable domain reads KAGVTQTPRYLIKTRGQQVTLSCSPISGHRSVSWYQQTPGQGLQFLFEYFSETQRNKGNFPGRFSGRQFSNSRSEMNVSTLELGDSALYLCASSLAEGLGDTQYFGPGTRLTVL.

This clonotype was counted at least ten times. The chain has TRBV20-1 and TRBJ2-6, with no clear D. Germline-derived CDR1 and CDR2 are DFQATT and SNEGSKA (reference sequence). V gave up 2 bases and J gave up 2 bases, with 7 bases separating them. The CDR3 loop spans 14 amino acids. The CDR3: CSARPVTGANVLTF. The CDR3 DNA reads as TGCAGTGCTAGACCCGTAACTGGGGCCAACGTCCTGACTTTC.

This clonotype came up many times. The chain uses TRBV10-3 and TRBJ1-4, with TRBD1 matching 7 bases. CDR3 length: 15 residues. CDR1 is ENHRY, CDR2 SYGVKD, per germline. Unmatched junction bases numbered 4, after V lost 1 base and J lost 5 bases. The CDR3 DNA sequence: TGTGCCATCAGTGAGTTCACAGGGGCAAATGAAAAACTGTTTTTT. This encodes CAISEFTGANEKLFF.

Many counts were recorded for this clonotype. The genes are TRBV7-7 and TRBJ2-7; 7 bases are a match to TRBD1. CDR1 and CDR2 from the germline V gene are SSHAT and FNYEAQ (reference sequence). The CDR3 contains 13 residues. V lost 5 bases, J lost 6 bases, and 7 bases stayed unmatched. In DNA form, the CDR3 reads TGTGCCAGCAGCGGGGGAAGGGGGCGCGAGCAGTACTTC. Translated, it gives CASSGGRGREQYF.

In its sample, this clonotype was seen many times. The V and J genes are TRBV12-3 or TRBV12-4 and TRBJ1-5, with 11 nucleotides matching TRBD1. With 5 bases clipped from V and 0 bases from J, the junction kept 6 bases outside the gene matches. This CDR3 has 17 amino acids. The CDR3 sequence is CASSPGQGAFSNQPQHF. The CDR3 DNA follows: TGTGCCAGCAGTCCCGGACAGGGGGCCTTTAGCAATCAGCCCCAGCATTTT.

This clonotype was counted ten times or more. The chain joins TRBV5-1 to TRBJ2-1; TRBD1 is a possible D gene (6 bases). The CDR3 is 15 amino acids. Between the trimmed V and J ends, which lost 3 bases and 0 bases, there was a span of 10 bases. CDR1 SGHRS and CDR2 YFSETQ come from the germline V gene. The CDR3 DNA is TGCGCCAGCAGCTGGTCGACAGGCTCCTACAATGAGCAGTTCTTC. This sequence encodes CASSWSTGSYNEQFF.

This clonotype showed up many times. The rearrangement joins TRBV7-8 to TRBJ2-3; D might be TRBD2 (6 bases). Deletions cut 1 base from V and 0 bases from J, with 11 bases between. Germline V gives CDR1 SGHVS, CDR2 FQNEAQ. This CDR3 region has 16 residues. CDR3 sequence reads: CASSLVGGTSTDTQYF. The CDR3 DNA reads TGTGCCAGCAGCTTAGTTGGGGGGACGAGCACAGATACGCAGTATTTT.

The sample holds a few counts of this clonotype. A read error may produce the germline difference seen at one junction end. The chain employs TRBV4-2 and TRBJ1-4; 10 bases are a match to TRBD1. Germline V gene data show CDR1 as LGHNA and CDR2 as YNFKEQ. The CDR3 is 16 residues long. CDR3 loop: CVSSQGDRGVNEKLFF. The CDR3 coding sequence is TGTGTCAGCAGCCAAGGGGACAGGGGTGTCAATGAAAAACTGTTTTTT.

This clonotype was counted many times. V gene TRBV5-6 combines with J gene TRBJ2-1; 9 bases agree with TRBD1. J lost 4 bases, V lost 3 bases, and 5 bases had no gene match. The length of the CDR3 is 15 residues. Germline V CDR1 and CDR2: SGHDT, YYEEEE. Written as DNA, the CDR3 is TGTGCCAGCAGCTCGGGACAGGGCAAATACAATGAGCAGTTCTTC. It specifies CASSSGQGKYNEQFF.

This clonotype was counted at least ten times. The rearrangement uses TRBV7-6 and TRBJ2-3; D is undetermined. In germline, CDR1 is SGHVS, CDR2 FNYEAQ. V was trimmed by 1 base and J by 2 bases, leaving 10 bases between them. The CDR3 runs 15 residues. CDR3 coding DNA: TGTGCCAGCAGCTTAGAGTGGAGCAACACAGATACGCAGTATTTT. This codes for CASSLEWSNTDTQYF.

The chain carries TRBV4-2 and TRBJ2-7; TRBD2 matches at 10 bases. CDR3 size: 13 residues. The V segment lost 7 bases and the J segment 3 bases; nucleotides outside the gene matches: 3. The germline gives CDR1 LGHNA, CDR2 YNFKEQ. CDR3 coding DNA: TGTGCCAGCACCGGGACTAGCGTCTACGAGCAGTACTTC. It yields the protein CASTGTSVYEQYF.

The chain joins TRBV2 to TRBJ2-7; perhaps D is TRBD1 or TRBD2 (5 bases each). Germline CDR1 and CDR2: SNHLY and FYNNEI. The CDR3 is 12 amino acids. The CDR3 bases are TGTGTCAACCGGGACCTCTACTACGAGCAGTACTTC. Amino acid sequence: CVNRDLYYEQYF.